The 11 T cell receptor beta chains listed next were all sequenced from one sample in a study of blood T cell repertoires in COVID-19. The method was immunoSEQ multiplex PCR; TCRdb's version includes in-frame clones alone and lacks a portion of them. The sample has hundreds of thousands of clones, 87% seen once. The sample taken for sequencing was PBMCs or T cells enriched from blood (not recorded which). The receptors were gathered from a woman under 30 who had recovered from COVID-19.

This sequence joins TRBV11-3 and TRBJ2-2; maybe TRBD1 (6 bases). This CDR3 has 15 amino acids. Trimming removed 6 bases at V and 0 bases at J, with 11 bases between. Germline CDR1 reads SGHNT; CDR2 reads YENEEA. The CDR3 spells CASSQGPTNTGELFF. CDR3 bases: TGTGCCAGCAGTCAGGGGCCCACGAACACCGGGGAGCTGTTTTTT.

J is TRBJ2-1 and V is TRBV7-8; 9 positions agree with TRBD1. The CDR3 covers 14 residues. Per germline, CDR1 SGHVS and CDR2 FQNEAQ. V lost 5 bases and J lost 8; bases outside the gene matches: 7. CDR3 DNA: TGTGCCAGCAGCCCCGGACAGGGGAGGGATGAGCAGTTCTTC. This translates into CASSPGQGRDEQFF.

The rearrangement links TRBV5-1 to TRBJ1-1; 10 bases fit TRBD1. The ends lost 5 bases at V and 0 bases at J; junction bases unmatched: 13. From germline, CDR1 is SGHRS and CDR2 YFSETQ. This CDR3 contains 18 residues. CDR3 sequence: CASRPGQGGILMNTEAFF. The CDR3 DNA reads as TGCGCCAGCAGGCCCGGACAGGGGGGAATCCTAATGAACACTGAAGCTTTCTTT.

V gene TRBV7-9 combines with J gene TRBJ1-1; no clear D gene. With 8 bases removed from V and 1 base from J, the gap between germline ends came to 17 bases. CDR1 and CDR2 from the germline V gene are SEHNR and FQNEAQ (reference sequence). The CDR3 has 15 residues. The CDR3 DNA reads TGTGCCAGCGGCCTTCTAAACACGGGGAACACTGAAGCTTTCTTT. It translates to CASGLLNTGNTEAFF.

This chain links TRBV7-2 with TRBJ1-2; 7 bases line up with TRBD1. Germline V lookup: CDR1 SGHTA, CDR2 FQGNSA. The CDR3 extends over 15 amino acids. V shed 0 bases and J 1 base; nucleotides not matched to a gene: 2. This CDR3 is CASSLAGGDNYGYTF. CDR3 in DNA: TGTGCCAGCAGCTTAGCAGGGGGCGATAACTATGGCTACACCTTC.

In regard to this clone: Other DNA sequences within the sample encode an identical CDR3. This chain connects TRBV5-1 to TRBJ1-2; TRBD1 aligns across 7 bases. The ends lost 0 bases at V and 8 bases at J; junction bases unmatched: 4. In germline, CDR1 is SGHRS, CDR2 YFSETQ. The CDR3 contains 13 residues. CDR3 protein: CASSLVQGDGYTF. In nucleotides, the CDR3 is TGCGCCAGCAGCTTGGTGCAGGGGGACGGCTACACCTTC.

The chain uses TRBV6-5 and TRBJ1-2; 7 nucleotides agree with TRBD1. Germline assignment: CDR1 MNHEY and CDR2 SVGAGI. The CDR3 is 14 amino acids. V lost 5 bases, J lost 7 bases, and 10 bases stayed unmatched. As DNA, the CDR3 is TGTGCCAGCAGTCCGGGGACAGCCGCCTCTGGCTACACCTTC. Protein: CASSPGTAASGYTF.

V gene TRBV9 combines with J gene TRBJ1-1; no clear D. Trimming shortened V by 0 bases and J by 3 bases, and 6 bases separated the two germline ends. Germline assignment: CDR1 SGDLS and CDR2 YYNGEE. CDR3 length equals 13 residues. DNA of the CDR3: TGTGCCAGCAGCGTAGCGGAGTACACTGAAGCTTTCTTT. Encoded protein: CASSVAEYTEAFF.

This clone was seen once. The genes are TRBV27 and TRBJ2-5, with 7 bases identical to TRBD1. V lost 5 bases to trimming and J lost 5 bases; unmatched junction nucleotides: 14. From germline, CDR1 is MNHEY and CDR2 SMNVEV (reference sequence). This CDR3 comprises 16 residues. The CDR3 reads CASSPAFLEGAETQYF. CDR3 bases: TGTGCCAGCAGTCCCGCCTTCCTAGAGGGGGCGGAGACCCAGTACTTC.

The V and J genes are TRBV4-3 and TRBJ2-6; a weak D match, TRBD1 (6 bases). V was cut by 4 bases and J by 4 bases, with 14 bases left in between. CDR1 and CDR2 from the germline V gene are LGHNA and YSLEER. The CDR3 totals 16 residues. The CDR3, as DNA: TGCGCCAGCAGCCCCTTGAGGGGGTACGGGGCCAACGTCCTGACTTTC. This sequence encodes CASSPLRGYGANVLTF.

The gene calls are TRBV27 and TRBJ1-1, with TRBD1 as a possible D gene (5 bases). CDR1 is MNHEY and CDR2 is SMNVEV in the germline V gene (reference sequence). This CDR3 is 15 amino acids long. V shed 0 bases and J shed 4 bases, with 12 bases lying between them. The CDR3 region has the DNA TGTGCCAGCAGTTTATCGAATGGGGGGGTCACTGAAGCTTTCTTT. This encodes CASSLSNGGVTEAFF.